This T cell receptor beta chain was sequenced in a study of beta chain features in type 1 diabetes. Across the whole study: Sorted cells examined across all samples numbered approximately 100 million.

Trimming cost V 0 bases and J 0 bases, with 6 bases left between them. This CDR3 region has 15 residues. Germline V gene lookup returns CDR1 MNHNS and CDR2 SASEGT. Expressed TCRB transcripts got sequenced, as all isolated RNA was reverse transcribed. Produced via immunoSEQ multiplex PCR; TCRdb's table is partial and in-frame only. The table records fewer than 250,000 clones, roughly 70% of them present only once. The clonotype originates from a man aged 30 to 45 in good health. The sample consisted of naive CD4+ T cells from blood. The V and J genes are TRBV6-1 and TRBJ2-1; D call uncertain. CDR3 coding DNA: TGTGCCAGCAGTGAAGCTATCAGCTCCTACAATGAGCAGTTCTTC. Translated: CASSEAISSYNEQFF.